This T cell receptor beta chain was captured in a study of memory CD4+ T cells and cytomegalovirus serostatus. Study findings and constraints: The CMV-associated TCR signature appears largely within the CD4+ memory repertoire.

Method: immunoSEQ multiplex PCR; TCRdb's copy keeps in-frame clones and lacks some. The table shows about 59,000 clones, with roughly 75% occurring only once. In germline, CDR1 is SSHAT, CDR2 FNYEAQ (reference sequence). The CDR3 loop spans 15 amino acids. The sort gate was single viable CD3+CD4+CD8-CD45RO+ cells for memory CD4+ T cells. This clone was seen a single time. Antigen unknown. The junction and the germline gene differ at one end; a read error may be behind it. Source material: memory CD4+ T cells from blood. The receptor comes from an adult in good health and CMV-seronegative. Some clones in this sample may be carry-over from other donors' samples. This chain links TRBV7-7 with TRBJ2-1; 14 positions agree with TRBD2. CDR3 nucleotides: TGTGCTAGCAGCCTGGGACTAGCGGGAGAGTACGAGCAGTTCTTC. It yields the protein CASSLGLAGEYEQFF.